The 6 T cell receptor beta chains below come from one sample, sequenced in a study of T cell responses to AZD1222 COVID-19 vaccine. Assay used: immunoSEQ multiplex PCR; TCRdb lists only in-frame clones, some missing. The sample shows more than 100,000 clones, nearly 90% of them seen only once. This specimen consisted of peripheral blood, obtained on day 0 of AZD1222 vaccination. These receptors all come from an adult in good health.

For this clone: The junction does not match germline at one end; this may be a read error. The gene calls are TRBV19 and TRBJ2-2; 9 bases are a match to TRBD1. The CDR3 totals 13 residues. Germline assignment: CDR1 LNHDA and CDR2 SQIVND (reference sequence). CDR3 protein: CASRGQGPGELFF. The CDR3 DNA reads as TGTGCGAGTAGGGGACAGGGACCCGGGGAGCTGTTTTTT.

The J gene is TRBJ2-1, the V gene TRBV2, with 10 bases fitting TRBD2. In germline, CDR1 is SNHLY, CDR2 FYNNEI. The J segment lost 0 bases and the V segment lost 5 bases, leaving 1 base of the junction unmatched. The CDR3 is 15 amino acids. CDR3 DNA sequence: TGTGCCAGCAGTCGGACTAGCGGCTCCTACAATGAGCAGTTCTTC. It specifies CASSRTSGSYNEQFF.

V is TRBV30 and J is TRBJ1-2; D unresolved. From germline, CDR1 is GTSNPN and CDR2 SVGIG (reference sequence). The CDR3 extends over 12 amino acids. Trimming shortened V by 4 bases and J by 8 bases, and 14 bases separated the two germline ends. The CDR3, as DNA: TGTGCCTGGAACCCGGACCGGGGAGGCTACACCTTC. Its translation is CAWNPDRGGYTF.

The chain joins TRBV6-5 to TRBJ1-4; D call uncertain. Germline V gene sequence: CDR1 MNHEY, CDR2 SVGAGI. Trimming shortened V by 2 bases and J by 4 bases, and 5 bases separated the two germline ends. There are 13 residues in the CDR3. The CDR3 DNA sequence: TGTGCCAGCAGTTACAGACTTAATGAAAAACTGTTTTTT. Its translation is CASSYRLNEKLFF.

This clone appeared a single time. This rearrangement joins TRBV2 to TRBJ2-7; 10 bases map to TRBD2. CDR1 is SNHLY and CDR2 is FYNNEI in the germline V gene. V shed 4 bases, J shed 4 bases, and the junction held 10 bases outside the gene matches. The CDR3 has 16 residues. CDR3 amino acids: CASSADLAGAYYEQYF. CDR3 DNA sequence: TGTGCCAGCAGTGCGGACCTAGCGGGAGCCTATTACGAGCAGTACTTC.

CDR3 sequence: CASTQMGREQYF. For the CDR3, the DNA is TGTGCCAGCACCCAAATGGGTCGGGAGCAGTACTTC. The chain links TRBV28 to TRBJ2-7; D ambiguous. V was pared by 7 bases and J by 7 bases, with 14 bases between. The CDR3 totals 12 residues. In germline, CDR1 is MDHEN, CDR2 SYDVKM.